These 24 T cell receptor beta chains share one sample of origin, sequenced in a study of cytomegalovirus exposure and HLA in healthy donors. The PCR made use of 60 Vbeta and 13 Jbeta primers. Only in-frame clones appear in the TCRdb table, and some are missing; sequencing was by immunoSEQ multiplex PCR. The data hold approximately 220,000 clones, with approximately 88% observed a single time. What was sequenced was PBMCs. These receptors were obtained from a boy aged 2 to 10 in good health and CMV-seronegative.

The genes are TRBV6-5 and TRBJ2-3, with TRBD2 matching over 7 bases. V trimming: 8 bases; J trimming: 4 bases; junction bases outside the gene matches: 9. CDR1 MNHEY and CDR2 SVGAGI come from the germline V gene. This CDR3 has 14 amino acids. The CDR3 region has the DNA TGTGCCAGCTCGGATCGTGGGAGGGCAGATACGCAGTATTTT. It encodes CASSDRGRADTQYF.

CDR3 in amino acids: CAWRSGLAGQETQYF. CDR3 nucleotides: TGTGCCTGGAGGTCGGGACTAGCGGGGCAAGAGACCCAGTACTTC. The chain carries TRBV30 and TRBJ2-5, with TRBD2 matching over 13 bases. This CDR3 has 15 residues. V was pared by 3 bases and J by 2 bases, with 3 bases of the junction left unmatched. Looked up from germline, CDR1 is GTSNPN and CDR2 is SVGIG (reference sequence). Supplemented by reference TRBV30 and TRBJ2-5, the full variable domain reads SQTIHQWPATLVQPVGSPLSLECTVEGTSNPNLYWYRQAAGRGLQLLFYSVGIGQISSEVPQNLSASRPQDRQFILSSKKLLLSDSGFYLCAWRSGLAGQETQYFGPGTRLLVL.

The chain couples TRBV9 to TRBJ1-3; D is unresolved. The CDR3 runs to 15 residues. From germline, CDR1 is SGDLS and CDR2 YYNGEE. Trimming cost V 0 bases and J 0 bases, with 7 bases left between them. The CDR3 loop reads CASSVGPNSGNTIYF. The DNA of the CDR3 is TGTGCCAGCAGCGTAGGCCCTAACTCTGGAAACACCATATATTTT.

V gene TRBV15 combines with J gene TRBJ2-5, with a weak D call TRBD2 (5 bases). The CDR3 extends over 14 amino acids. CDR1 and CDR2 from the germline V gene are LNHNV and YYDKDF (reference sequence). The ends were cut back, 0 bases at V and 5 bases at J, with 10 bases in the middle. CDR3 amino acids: CATSRDGRGETQYF. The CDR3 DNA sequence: TGTGCCACCAGCAGAGATGGGCGAGGGGAGACCCAGTACTTC. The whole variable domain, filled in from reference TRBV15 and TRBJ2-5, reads DAMVIQNPRYQVTQFGKPVTLSCSQTLNHNVMYWYQQKSSQAPKLLFHYYDKDFNNEADTPDNFQSRRPNTSFCFLDIRSPGLGDTAMYLCATSRDGRGETQYFGPGTRLLVL.

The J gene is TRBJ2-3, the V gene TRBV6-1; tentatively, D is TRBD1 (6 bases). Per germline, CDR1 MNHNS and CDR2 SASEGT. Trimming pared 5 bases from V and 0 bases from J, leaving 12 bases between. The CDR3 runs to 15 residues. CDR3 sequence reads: CASSQDRPSTDTQYF. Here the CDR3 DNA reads TGTGCCAGCAGTCAGGACAGACCTAGCACAGATACGCAGTATTTT.

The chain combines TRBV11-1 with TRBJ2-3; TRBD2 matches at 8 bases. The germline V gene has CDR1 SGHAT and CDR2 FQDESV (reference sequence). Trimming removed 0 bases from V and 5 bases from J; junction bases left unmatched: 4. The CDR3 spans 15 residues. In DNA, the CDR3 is TGTGCCAGCAGCTTAGCTGTAGCGGGACTAGATACGCAGTATTTT. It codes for CASSLAVAGLDTQYF.

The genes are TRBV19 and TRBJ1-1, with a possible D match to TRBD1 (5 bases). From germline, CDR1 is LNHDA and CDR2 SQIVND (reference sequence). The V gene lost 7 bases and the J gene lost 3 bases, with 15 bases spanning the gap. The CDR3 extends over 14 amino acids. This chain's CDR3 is CASTRIGRDTEAFF. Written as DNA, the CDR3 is TGTGCCAGTACCCGTATTGGCAGGGACACTGAAGCTTTCTTT.

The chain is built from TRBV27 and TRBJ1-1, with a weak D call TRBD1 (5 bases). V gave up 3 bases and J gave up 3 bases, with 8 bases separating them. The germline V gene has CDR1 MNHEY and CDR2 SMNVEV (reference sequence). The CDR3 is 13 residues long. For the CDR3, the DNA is TGTGCCAGCAGTTTGGACACCGACACTGAAGCTTTCTTT. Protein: CASSLDTDTEAFF.

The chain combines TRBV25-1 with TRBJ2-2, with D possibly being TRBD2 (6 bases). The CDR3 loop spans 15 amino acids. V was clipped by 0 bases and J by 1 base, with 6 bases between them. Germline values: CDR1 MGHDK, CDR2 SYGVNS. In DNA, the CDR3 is TGTGCCAGCAGTGAATACGGGGGGAACACCGGGGAGCTGTTTTTT. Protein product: CASSEYGGNTGELFF.

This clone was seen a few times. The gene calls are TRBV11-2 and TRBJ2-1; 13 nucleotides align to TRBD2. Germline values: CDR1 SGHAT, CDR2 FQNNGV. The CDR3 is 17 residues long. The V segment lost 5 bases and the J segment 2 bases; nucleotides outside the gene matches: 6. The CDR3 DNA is TGTGCCAGCAGCCCCGGGACTAGCGGGGAACCCTACAATGAGCAGTTCTTC. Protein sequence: CASSPGTSGEPYNEQFF.

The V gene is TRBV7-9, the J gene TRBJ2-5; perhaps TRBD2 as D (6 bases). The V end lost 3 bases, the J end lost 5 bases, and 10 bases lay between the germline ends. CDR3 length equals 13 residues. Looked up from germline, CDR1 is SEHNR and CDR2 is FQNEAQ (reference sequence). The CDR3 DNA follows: TGTGCCAGCAGCTTTGGAGGGATGGAGACCCAGTACTTC. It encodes CASSFGGMETQYF.

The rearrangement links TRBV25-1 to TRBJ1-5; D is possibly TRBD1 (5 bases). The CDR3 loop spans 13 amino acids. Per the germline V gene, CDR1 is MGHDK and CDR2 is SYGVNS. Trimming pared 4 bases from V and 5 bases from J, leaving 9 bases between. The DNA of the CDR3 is TGTGCCAGCAGTGTGGTACAGGATCAGCCCCAGCATTTT. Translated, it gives CASSVVQDQPQHF.

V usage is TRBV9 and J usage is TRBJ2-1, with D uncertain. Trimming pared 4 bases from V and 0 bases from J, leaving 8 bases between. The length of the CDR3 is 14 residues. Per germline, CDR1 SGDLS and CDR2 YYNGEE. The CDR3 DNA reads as TGTGCCAGCAGCTTTGGTAGCTCCTACAATGAGCAGTTCTTC. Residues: CASSFGSSYNEQFF. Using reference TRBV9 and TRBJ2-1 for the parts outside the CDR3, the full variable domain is DSGVTQTPKHLITATGQRVTLRCSPRSGDLSVYWYQQSLDQGLQFLIQYYNGEERAKGNILERFSAQQFPDLHSELNLSSLELGDSALYFCASSFGSSYNEQFFGPGTRLTVL.

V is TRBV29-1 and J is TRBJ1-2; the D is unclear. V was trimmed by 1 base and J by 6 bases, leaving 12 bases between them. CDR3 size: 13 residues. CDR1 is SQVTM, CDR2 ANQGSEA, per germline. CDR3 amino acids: CSVEGRKAHGYTF. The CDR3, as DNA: TGCAGCGTTGAAGGCCGAAAAGCCCATGGCTACACCTTC.

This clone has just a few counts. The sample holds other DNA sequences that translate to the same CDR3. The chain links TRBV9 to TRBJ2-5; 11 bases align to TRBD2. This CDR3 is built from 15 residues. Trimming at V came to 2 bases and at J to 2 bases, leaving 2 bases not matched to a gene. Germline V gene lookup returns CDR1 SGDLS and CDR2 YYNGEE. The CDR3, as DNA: TGTGCCAGCAGCGTCTTAGCGGGGGGGCAAGAGACCCAGTACTTC. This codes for CASSVLAGGQETQYF.

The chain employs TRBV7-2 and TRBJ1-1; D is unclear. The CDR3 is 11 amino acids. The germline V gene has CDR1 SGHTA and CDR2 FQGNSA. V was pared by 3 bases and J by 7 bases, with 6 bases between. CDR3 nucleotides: TGTGCCAGCAGCTTGATTAGTGAAGCTTTCTTT. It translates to CASSLISEAFF.

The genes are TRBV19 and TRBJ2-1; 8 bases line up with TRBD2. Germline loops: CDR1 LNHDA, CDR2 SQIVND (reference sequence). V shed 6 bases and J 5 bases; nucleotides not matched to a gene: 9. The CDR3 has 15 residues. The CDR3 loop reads CASRHPGLGDNEQFF. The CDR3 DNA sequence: TGTGCCAGTAGGCACCCGGGACTAGGGGACAATGAGCAGTTCTTC.

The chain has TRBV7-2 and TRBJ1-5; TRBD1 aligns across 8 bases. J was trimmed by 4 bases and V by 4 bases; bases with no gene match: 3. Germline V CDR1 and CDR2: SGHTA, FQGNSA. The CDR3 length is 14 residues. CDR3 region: CASSYDRGNQPQHF. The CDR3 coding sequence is TGTGCCAGCAGCTATGACAGGGGAAATCAGCCCCAGCATTTT.

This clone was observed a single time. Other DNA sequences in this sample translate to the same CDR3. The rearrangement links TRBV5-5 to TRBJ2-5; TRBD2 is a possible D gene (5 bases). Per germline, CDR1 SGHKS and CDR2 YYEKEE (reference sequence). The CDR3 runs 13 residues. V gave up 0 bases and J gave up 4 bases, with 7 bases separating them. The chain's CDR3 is CASSLGGRETQYF. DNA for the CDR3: TGTGCCAGCAGCTTGGGAGGGAGAGAGACCCAGTACTTC.

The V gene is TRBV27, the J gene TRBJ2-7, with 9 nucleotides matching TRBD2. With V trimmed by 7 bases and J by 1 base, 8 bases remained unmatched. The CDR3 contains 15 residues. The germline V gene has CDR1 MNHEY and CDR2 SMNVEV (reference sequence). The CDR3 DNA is TGTGCCAGCACCCCCCTAGCGGGACCTTCCTACGAGCAGTACTTC. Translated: CASTPLAGPSYEQYF.

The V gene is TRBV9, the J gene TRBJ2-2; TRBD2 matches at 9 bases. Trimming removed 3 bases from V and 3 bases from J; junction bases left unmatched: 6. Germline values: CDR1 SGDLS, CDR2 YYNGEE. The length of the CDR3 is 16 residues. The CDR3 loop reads CASSADLAGYTGELFF. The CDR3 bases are TGTGCCAGCAGCGCGGACCTAGCGGGATACACCGGGGAGCTGTTTTTT.

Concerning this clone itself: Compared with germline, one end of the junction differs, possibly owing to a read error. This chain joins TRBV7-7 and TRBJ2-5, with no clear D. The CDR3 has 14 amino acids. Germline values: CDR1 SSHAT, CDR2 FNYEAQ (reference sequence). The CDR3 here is CASSPPINQETQYF. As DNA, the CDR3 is TGTGCTAGCAGCCCCCCTATCAACCAAGAGACCCAGTACTTC.

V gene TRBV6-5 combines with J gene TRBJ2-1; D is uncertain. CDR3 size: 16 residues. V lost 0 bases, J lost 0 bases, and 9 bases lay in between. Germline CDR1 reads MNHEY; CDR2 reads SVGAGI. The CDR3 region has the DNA TGTGCCAGCAGTTACTCTCTCGAGAGCTCCTACAATGAGCAGTTCTTC. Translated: CASSYSLESSYNEQFF.

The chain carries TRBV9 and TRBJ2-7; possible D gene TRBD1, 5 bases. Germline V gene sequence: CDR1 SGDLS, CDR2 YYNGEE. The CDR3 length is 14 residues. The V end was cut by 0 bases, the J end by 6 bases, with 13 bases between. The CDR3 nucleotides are TGTGCCAGCAGCGTAGAAGCAGGGTTCGCCGAGCAGTACTTC. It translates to CASSVEAGFAEQYF. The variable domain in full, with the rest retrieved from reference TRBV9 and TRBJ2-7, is DSGVTQTPKHLITATGQRVTLRCSPRSGDLSVYWYQQSLDQGLQFLIQYYNGEERAKGNILERFSAQQFPDLHSELNLSSLELGDSALYFCASSVEAGFAEQYFGPGTRLTVT.